The entry below describes one T cell receptor beta chain. The CDR3 extends over 13 amino acids. Germline CDR1 SGHTA, CDR2 FQGNSA. V lost 2 bases and J 5 bases, leaving 9 bases between the germline ends. Libraries were prepared by immunoSEQ multiplex PCR; TCRdb keeps only in-frame clonotypes and omits some of them. The data show 150,000 to 250,000 clones, with around four fifths seen just once and 10% to 15% held by the top ten. This sample was included in a study of blood T cell repertoires in COVID-19. Background on the study: Researchers got acute and convalescent COVID-19 samples from the United States, Italy and Spain.

The source of this sequence is a man in his forties or fifties who had recovered from COVID-19. The rearrangement uses TRBV7-2 and TRBJ1-2, with a possible D match to TRBD1 (5 bases). Source material: PBMCs or T cells enriched from blood (not recorded which). The CDR3 region is CASSLLAGYGYTF. The CDR3 DNA is TGTGCCAGCAGCTTATTGGCAGGGTATGGCTACACCTTC.